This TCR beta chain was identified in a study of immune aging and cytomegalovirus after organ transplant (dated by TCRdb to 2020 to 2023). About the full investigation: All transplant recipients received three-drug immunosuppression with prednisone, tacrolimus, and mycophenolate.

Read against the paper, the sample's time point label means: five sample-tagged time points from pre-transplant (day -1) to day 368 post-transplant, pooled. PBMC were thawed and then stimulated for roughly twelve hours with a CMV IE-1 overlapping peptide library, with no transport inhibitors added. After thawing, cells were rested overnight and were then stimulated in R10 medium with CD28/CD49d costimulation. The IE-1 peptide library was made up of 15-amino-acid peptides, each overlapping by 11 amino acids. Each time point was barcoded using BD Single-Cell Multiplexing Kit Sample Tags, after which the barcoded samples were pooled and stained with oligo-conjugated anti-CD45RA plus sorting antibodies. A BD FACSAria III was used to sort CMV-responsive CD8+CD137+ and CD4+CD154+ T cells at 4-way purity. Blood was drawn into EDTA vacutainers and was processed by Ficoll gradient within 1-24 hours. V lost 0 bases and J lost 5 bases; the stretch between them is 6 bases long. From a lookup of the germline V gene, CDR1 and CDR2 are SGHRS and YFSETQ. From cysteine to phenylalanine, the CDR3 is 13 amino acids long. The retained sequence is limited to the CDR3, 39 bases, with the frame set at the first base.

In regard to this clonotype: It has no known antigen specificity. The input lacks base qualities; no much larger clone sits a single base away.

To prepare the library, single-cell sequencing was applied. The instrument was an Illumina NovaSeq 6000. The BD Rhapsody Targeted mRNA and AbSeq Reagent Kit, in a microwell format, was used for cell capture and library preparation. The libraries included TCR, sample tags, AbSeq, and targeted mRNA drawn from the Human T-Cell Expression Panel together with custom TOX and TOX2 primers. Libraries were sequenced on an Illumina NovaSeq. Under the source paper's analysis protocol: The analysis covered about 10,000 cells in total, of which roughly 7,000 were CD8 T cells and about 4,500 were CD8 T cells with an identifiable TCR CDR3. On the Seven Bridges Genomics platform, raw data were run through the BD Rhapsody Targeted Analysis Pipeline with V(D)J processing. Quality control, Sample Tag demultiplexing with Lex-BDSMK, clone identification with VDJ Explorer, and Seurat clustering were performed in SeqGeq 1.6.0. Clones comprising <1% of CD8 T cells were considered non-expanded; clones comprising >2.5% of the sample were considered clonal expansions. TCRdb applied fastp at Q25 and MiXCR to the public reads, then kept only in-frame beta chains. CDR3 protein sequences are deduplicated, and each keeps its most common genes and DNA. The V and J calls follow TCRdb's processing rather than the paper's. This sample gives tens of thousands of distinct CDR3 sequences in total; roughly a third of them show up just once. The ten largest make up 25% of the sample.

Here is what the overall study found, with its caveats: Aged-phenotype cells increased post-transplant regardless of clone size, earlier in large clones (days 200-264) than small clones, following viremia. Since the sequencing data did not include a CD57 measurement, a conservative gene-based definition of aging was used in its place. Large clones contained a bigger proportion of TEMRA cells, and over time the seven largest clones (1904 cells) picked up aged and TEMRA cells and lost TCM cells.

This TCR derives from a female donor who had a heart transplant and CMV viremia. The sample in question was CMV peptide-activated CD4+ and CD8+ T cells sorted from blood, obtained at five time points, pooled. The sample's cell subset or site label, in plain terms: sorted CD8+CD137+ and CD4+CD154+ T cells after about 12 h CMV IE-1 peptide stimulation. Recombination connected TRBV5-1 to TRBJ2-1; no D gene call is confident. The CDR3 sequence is CASSLGVDNEQFF. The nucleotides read TGCGCCAGCAGCTTGGGAGTCGACAATGAGCAGTTCTTC.